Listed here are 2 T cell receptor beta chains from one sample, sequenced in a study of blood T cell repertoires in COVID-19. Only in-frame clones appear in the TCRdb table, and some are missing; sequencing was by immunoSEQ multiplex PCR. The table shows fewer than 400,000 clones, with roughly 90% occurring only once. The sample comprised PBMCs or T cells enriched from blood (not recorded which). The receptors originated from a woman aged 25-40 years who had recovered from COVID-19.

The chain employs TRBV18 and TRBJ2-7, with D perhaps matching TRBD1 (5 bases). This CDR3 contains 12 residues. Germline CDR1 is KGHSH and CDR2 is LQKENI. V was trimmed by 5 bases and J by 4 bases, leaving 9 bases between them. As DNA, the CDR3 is TGTGCCAGCTCAAGTGCAGGGTACGAGCAGTACTTC. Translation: CASSSAGYEQYF.

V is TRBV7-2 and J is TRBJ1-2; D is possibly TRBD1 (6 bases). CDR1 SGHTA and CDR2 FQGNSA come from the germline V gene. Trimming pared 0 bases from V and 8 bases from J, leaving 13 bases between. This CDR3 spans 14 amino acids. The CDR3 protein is CASSLARGARGYTF. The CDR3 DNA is TGTGCCAGCAGCTTAGCTCGGGGGGCGCGGGGCTACACCTTC.